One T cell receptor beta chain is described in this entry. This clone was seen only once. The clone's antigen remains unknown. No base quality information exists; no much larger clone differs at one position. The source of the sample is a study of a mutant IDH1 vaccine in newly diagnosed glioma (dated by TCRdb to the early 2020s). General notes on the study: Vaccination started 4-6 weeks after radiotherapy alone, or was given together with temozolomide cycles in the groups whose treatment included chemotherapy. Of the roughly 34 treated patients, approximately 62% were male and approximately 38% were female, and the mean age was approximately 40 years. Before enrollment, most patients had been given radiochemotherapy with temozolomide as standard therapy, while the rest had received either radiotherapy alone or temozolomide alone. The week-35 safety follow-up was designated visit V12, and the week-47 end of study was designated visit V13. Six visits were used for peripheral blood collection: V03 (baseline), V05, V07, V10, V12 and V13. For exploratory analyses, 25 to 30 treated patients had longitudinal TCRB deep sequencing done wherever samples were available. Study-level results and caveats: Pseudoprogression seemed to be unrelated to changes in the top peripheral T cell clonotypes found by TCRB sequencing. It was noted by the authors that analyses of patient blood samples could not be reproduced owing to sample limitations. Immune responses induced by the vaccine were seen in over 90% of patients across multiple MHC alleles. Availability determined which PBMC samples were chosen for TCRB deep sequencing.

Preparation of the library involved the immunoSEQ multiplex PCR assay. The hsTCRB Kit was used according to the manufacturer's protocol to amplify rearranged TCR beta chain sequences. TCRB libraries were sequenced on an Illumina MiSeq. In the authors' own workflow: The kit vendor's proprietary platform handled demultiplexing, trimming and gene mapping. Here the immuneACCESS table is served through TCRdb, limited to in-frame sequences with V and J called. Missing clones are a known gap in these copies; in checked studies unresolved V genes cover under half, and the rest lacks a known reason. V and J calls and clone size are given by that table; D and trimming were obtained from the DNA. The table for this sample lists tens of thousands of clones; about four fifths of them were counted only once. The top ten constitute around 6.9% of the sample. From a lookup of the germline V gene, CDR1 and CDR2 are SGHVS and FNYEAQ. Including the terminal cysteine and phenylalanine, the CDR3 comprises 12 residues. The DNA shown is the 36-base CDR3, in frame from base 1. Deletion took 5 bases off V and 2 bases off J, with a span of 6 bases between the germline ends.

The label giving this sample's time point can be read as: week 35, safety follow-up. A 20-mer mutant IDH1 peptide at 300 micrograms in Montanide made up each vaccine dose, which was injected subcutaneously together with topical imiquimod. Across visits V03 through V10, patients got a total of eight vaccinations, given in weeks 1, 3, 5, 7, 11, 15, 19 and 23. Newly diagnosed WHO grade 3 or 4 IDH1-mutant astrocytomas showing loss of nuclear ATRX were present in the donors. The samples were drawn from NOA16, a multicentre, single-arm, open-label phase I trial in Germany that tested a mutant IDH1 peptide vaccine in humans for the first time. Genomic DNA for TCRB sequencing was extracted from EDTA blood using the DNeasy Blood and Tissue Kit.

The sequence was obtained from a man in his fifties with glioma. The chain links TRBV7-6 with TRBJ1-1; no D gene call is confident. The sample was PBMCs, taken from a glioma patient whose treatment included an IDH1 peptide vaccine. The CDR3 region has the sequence CASSGVNTEAFF. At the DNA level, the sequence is TGTGCCAGCAGCGGGGTCAACACTGAAGCTTTCTTT.